The 20 T cell receptor beta chains presented below share a single source sample, sequenced in a study of OX40 agonist ivuxolimab in advanced cancers. Sequencing was performed with immunoSEQ multiplex PCR; in TCRdb, only in-frame clones are kept and a portion is missing. The sample holds 40,000 to 50,000 clones, roughly 80% seen once. Sequences were derived from CD4+ or CD8+ T cells sorted from blood, sampled in a trial of the OX40 agonist ivuxolimab. The receptors shown here come from an adult with an advanced solid tumor such as melanoma, head and neck, liver or kidney cancer.

This clone has just one count. This chain connects TRBV14 to TRBJ2-1; D may match TRBD1 or TRBD2 (5 bases each). Trimming pared 3 bases from V and 7 bases from J, leaving 19 bases between. The CDR3 has 16 residues. CDR1 and CDR2 (germline): SGHDN, FVKESK. The CDR3 loop reads CASSHSSRGLWNEQFF. CDR3 nucleotides: TGTGCCAGCAGCCATTCCTCTCGGGGCTTATGGAATGAGCAGTTCTTC. Supplemented by reference TRBV14 and TRBJ2-1, the full variable domain reads EAGVTQFPSHSVIEKGQTVTLRCDPISGHDNLYWYRRVMGKEIKFLLHFVKESKQDESGMPNNRFLAERTGGTYSTLKVQPAELEDSGVYFCASSHSSRGLWNEQFFGPGTRLTVL.

The genes are TRBV5-8 and TRBJ1-5; D gene unclear. Germline V gene lookup returns CDR1 SGHTS and CDR2 YDEGEE. Trimming left V 4 bases short and J 2 bases short, with 7 bases between. The CDR3 totals 13 residues. This chain's CDR3 is CASSRYGNQPQHF. The CDR3 DNA reads TGTGCCAGCAGCCGATATGGCAATCAGCCCCAGCATTTT. The full variable domain, in which reference TRBV5-8 and TRBJ1-5 provide the parts outside the CDR3, is EAGVTQSPTHLIKTRGQQATLRCSPISGHTSVYWYQQALGLGLQFLLWYDEGEERNRGNFPPRFSGRQFPNYSSELNVNALELEDSALYLCASSRYGNQPQHFGDGTRLSIL.

This clone showed up just once. The rearrangement uses TRBV6-6 and TRBJ1-1; D ambiguous. From germline, CDR1 is MNHNY and CDR2 SVGAGI (reference sequence). With 6 bases removed from V and 8 bases from J, the gap between germline ends came to 13 bases. The CDR3 runs 12 residues. CDR3 protein: CASRSLNREAFF. In DNA, the CDR3 is TGTGCCAGCAGATCTCTCAACCGAGAAGCTTTCTTT.

V and J are TRBV4-2 and TRBJ1-5; D may be TRBD1 (5 bases). CDR3 length equals 15 residues. V was trimmed by 5 bases and J by 2 bases, leaving 13 bases between them. Germline V CDR1 and CDR2: LGHNA, YNFKEQ. CDR3 region: CASSFEGQGNQPQHF. The CDR3 DNA follows: TGTGCCAGCAGCTTTGAGGGGCAAGGCAATCAGCCCCAGCATTTT.

With respect to this clone: In the same sample, other DNA sequences code for this CDR3. The chain joins TRBV7-2 to TRBJ2-7, with a weak D call TRBD2 (6 bases). This CDR3 region has 12 residues. V lost 1 base and J lost 7, with 8 bases in between. Per germline, CDR1 SGHTA and CDR2 FQGNSA. Here the CDR3 reads CASSLGRGEQYF. CDR3 sequence (DNA): TGTGCCAGCAGCTTAGGCCGGGGGGAGCAGTACTTC.

The chain carries TRBV5-1 and TRBJ2-2, with a tentative D call TRBD1 (7 bases). CDR3 size: 14 residues. Germline lookup yields CDR1 SGHRS and CDR2 YFSETQ. Deletions cut 1 base from V and 7 bases from J, with 11 bases between. The CDR3 region is CASSLRQGGGELFF. The DNA of the CDR3 is TGCGCCAGCAGCTTGAGACAGGGAGGCGGGGAGCTGTTTTTT.

The chain links TRBV18 to TRBJ2-1; tentatively, D is TRBD2 (6 bases). The CDR3 spans 11 residues. CDR1 is KGHSH, CDR2 LQKENI, per germline. The ends were cut back, 3 bases at V and 9 bases at J, with 6 bases in the middle. The CDR3 reads CASSPEGEQFF. CDR3 sequence (DNA): TGTGCCAGCTCACCGGAGGGTGAGCAGTTCTTC. The full variable domain, completed using reference TRBV18 and TRBJ2-1, is NAGVMQNPRHLVRRRGQEARLRCSPMKGHSHVYWYRQLPEEGLKFMVYLQKENIIDESGMPKERFSAEFPKEGPSILRIQQVVRGDSAAYFCASSPEGEQFFGPGTRLTVL.

J is TRBJ2-1 and V is TRBV5-4; TRBD2 matches at 7 bases. Germline V gives CDR1 SGHNT, CDR2 YYREEE (reference sequence). CDR3 size: 19 residues. Losses at the gene ends were 2 bases for V and 0 bases for J; bases not matched to a gene: 14. The CDR3, as DNA: TGTGCCAGCAGCTTACCCGCCGCTGGGGCTAGCGGCTCCTACAATGAGCAGTTCTTC. Amino acids: CASSLPAAGASGSYNEQFF.

This chain links TRBV9 with TRBJ1-1; unclear D gene. This CDR3 is built from 13 residues. Germline V gene data show CDR1 as SGDLS and CDR2 as YYNGEE. Between the trimmed V and J ends, which lost 3 bases and 1 base, there was a span of 7 bases. CDR3 bases: TGTGCCAGCAGCGCTCGAGGGAACACTGAAGCTTTCTTT. Amino acids: CASSARGNTEAFF.

The V call is TRBV30, the J call TRBJ1-1; 7 positions match TRBD1. The CDR3 length is 13 residues. After removal of 5 bases from V and 3 bases from J, the junction contained 6 bases not matched to a gene. Germline CDR1 is GTSNPN and CDR2 is SVGIG (reference sequence). CDR3 sequence reads: CAWGRDSDTEAFF. In DNA, the CDR3 is TGTGCCTGGGGGCGGGACAGCGACACTGAAGCTTTCTTT.

V and J are TRBV28 and TRBJ2-5; D possibly corresponds to TRBD1 (6 bases). Germline CDR1 reads MDHEN; CDR2 reads SYDVKM. The CDR3 has 15 residues. V was cut by 7 bases and J by 6 bases, with 21 bases left in between. This CDR3 reads CASTLGGSSSKTQYF. CDR3 DNA: TGTGCCAGCACCTTAGGGGGTAGTTCGTCGAAGACCCAGTACTTC.

The genes are TRBV25-1 and TRBJ2-3; TRBD2 aligns across 10 bases. The germline CDR1 and CDR2 sequences are MGHDK and SYGVNS. There are 16 residues in the CDR3. The trim removed 4 bases at V and 5 bases at J, leaving 9 bases unmatched. The CDR3 loop reads CASSGPLAGERDTQYF. The CDR3 bases are TGTGCCAGCAGTGGCCCCCTAGCGGGAGAACGAGATACGCAGTATTTT.

This clone was seen only once. This chain connects TRBV15 to TRBJ2-7, with D possibly being TRBD2 (5 bases). V lost 0 bases and J 7 bases, leaving 13 bases between the germline ends. The CDR3 spans 14 residues. In germline, CDR1 is LNHNV, CDR2 YYDKDF (reference sequence). CDR3 bases: TGTGCCACCAGCAGAGATGGACCCCGGGATGAGCAGTACTTC. This translates into CATSRDGPRDEQYF.

The genes are TRBV30 and TRBJ1-2; 8 nucleotides align to TRBD1. CDR3 length: 13 amino acids. The V gene's germline CDR1 is GTSNPN and CDR2 SVGIG (reference sequence). With V trimmed by 4 bases and J by 9 bases, 10 bases remained unmatched. The CDR3 region has the DNA TGTGCCTGGACCCCCGGGACAGGACTAAGCTACACCTTC. Protein product: CAWTPGTGLSYTF.

The genes are TRBV11-1 and TRBJ2-5; 7 nucleotides align to TRBD1. With 3 bases clipped from V and 2 bases from J, the junction kept 6 bases outside the gene matches. Germline CDR1 is SGHAT and CDR2 is FQDESV (reference sequence). CDR3 length: 15 amino acids. CDR3 nucleotides: TGTGCCAGCAGCTTGAGGGACAGACCACAAGAGACCCAGTACTTC. This gives the protein CASSLRDRPQETQYF.

This chain connects TRBV5-6 to TRBJ2-7; D not resolved. This CDR3 comprises 13 residues. Looked up from germline, CDR1 is SGHDT and CDR2 is YYEEEE. The V end was cut by 3 bases, the J end by 0 bases, with 7 bases between. CDR3: CASSSGYSYEQYF. CDR3 bases: TGTGCCAGCAGCTCTGGTTACTCCTACGAGCAGTACTTC.

The V call is TRBV11-2, the J call TRBJ1-2, with D perhaps matching TRBD1 (6 bases). The CDR3 runs 14 residues. CDR1 is SGHAT and CDR2 is FQNNGV in the germline V gene. V gave up 1 base and J gave up 4 bases, with 10 bases separating them. The CDR3 nucleotides are TGTGCCAGCAGCTTAGTTGGGGGGCCCTATGGCTACACCTTC. Its protein is CASSLVGGPYGYTF.

This chain uses TRBV7-9 with TRBJ1-2; D is undetermined. The CDR3 runs to 13 residues. The V end was cut by 2 bases, the J end by 4 bases, with 8 bases between. CDR1 is SEHNR and CDR2 is FQNEAQ in the germline V gene (reference sequence). As DNA, the CDR3 is TGTGCCAGCAGCTTAAATCCGGGCTATGGCTACACCTTC. Protein sequence: CASSLNPGYGYTF.

V usage is TRBV28 and J usage is TRBJ1-4, with a possible D match to TRBD1 (6 bases). Germline loops: CDR1 MDHEN, CDR2 SYDVKM. The CDR3 is 14 amino acids. Trimming removed 6 bases from V and 6 bases from J, with 14 bases in between. The CDR3 loop is CASSTGQIDEKLFF. The CDR3 DNA is TGTGCCAGCAGCACCGGACAGATCGATGAAAAACTGTTTTTT.

The chain couples TRBV6-6 to TRBJ2-3; no reliable D call. Germline CDR1 reads MNHNY; CDR2 reads SVGAGI (reference sequence). V shed 5 bases and J shed 4 bases, with 10 bases lying between them. The CDR3 is made up of 13 amino acids. The CDR3 DNA sequence: TGTGCCAGCAGTATACTCGATGCAGATACGCAGTATTTT. Protein product: CASSILDADTQYF.